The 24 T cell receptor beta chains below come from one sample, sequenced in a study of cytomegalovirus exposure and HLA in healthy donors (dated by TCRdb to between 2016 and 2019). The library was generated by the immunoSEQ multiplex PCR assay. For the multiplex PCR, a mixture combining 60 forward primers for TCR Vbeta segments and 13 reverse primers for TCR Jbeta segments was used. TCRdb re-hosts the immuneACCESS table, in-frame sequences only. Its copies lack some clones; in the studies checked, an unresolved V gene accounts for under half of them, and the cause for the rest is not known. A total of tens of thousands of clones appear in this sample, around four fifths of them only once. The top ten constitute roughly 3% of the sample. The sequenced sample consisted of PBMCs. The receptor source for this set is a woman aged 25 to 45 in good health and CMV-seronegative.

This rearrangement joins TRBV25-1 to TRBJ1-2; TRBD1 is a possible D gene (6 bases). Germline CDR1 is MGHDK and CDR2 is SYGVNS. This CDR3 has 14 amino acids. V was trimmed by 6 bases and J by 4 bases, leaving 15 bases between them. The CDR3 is CASSQGFQGYGYTF. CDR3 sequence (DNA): TGTGCCAGCAGCCAGGGGTTCCAGGGCTATGGCTACACCTTC.

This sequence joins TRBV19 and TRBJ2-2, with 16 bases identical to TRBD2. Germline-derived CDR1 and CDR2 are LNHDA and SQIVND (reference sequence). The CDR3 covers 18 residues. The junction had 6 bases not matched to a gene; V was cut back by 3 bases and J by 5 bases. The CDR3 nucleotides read TGTGCCAGTAGTATGGGACTAGCGGGGGGGCGTTTTACCGGGGAGCTGTTTTTT. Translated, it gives CASSMGLAGGRFTGELFF.

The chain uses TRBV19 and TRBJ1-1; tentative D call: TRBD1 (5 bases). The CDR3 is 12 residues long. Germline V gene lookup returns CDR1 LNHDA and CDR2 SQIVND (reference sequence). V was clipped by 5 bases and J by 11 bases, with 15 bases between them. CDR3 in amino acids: CASSPGGATAFF. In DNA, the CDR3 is TGTGCCAGTAGTCCAGGCGGGGCAACGGCTTTCTTT.

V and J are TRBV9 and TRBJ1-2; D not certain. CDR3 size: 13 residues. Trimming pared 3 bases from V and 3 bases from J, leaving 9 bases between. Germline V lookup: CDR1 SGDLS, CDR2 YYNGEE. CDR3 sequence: CASSGEDYYGYTF. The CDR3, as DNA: TGTGCCAGCAGCGGAGAGGACTACTATGGCTACACCTTC. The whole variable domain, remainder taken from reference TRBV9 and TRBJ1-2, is DSGVTQTPKHLITATGQRVTLRCSPRSGDLSVYWYQQSLDQGLQFLIQYYNGEERAKGNILERFSAQQFPDLHSELNLSSLELGDSALYFCASSGEDYYGYTFGSGTRLTVV.

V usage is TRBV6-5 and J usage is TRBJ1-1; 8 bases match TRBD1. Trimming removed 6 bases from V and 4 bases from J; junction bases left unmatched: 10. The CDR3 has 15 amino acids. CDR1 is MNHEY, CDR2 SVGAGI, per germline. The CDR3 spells CASRYNLQGGTEAFF. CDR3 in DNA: TGTGCCAGCAGGTACAACCTACAGGGGGGCACTGAAGCTTTCTTT.

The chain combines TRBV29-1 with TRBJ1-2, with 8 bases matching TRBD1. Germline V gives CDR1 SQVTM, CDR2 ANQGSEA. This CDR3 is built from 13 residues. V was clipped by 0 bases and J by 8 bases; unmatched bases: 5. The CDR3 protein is CSVEDPRTGGYTF. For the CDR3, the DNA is TGCAGCGTTGAAGATCCACGGACAGGGGGCTACACCTTC. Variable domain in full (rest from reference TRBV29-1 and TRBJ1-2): SAVISQKPSRDICQRGTSLTIQCQVDSQVTMMFWYRQQPGQSLTLIATANQGSEATYESGFVIDKFPISRPNLTFSTLTVSNMSPEDSSIYLCSVEDPRTGGYTFGSGTRLTVV.

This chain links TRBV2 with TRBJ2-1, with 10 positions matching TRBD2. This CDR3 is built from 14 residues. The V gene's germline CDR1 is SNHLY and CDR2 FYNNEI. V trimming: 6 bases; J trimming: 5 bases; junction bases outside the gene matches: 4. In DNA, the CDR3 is TGTGCCAGCAGGGTAGCGGGAGGCAACAATGAGCAGTTCTTC. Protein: CASRVAGGNNEQFF.

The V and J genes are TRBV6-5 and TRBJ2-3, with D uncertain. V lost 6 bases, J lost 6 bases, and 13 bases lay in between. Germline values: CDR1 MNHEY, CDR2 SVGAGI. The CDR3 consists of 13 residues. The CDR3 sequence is CASRPHTTDTQYF. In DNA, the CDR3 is TGTGCCAGCAGACCCCACACAACCGATACGCAGTATTTT.

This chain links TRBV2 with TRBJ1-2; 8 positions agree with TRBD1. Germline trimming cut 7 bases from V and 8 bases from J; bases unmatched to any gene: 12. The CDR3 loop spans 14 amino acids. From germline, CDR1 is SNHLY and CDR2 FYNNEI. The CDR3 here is CASTPDREERGYTF. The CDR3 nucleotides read TGTGCCAGCACCCCGGACAGGGAGGAGAGGGGCTACACCTTC.

The CDR3 loop reads CAAGTGNQPQHF. The DNA for the CDR3 is TGTGCCGCAGGGACAGGGAATCAGCCCCAGCATTTT. The chain couples TRBV19 to TRBJ1-5; 9 bases map to TRBD1. Germline-derived CDR1 and CDR2 are LNHDA and SQIVND (reference sequence). This CDR3 region has 12 residues. V shed 11 bases and J 4 bases; nucleotides not matched to a gene: 3.

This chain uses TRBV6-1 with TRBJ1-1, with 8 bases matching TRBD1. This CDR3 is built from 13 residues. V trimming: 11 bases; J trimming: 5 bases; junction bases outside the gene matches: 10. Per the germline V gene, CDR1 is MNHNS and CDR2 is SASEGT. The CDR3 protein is CACSMDRVTEAFF. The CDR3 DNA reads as TGTGCCTGTTCGATGGACAGGGTGACTGAAGCTTTCTTT.

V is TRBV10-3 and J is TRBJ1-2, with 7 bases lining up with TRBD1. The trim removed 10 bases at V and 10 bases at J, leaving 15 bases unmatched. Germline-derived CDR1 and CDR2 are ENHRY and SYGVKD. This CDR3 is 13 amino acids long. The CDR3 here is CATKQGRNPDYTF. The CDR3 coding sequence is TGTGCCACCAAACAGGGGCGAAATCCTGACTACACCTTC.

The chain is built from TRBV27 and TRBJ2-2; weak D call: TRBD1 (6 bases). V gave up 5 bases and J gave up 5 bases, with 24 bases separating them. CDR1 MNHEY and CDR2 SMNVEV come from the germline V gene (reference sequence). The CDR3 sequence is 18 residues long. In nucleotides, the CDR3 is TGTGCCAGCAGTCCCCACAGGACAGTCCCCTTCGGAACCGGGGAGCTGTTTTTT. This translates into CASSPHRTVPFGTGELFF.

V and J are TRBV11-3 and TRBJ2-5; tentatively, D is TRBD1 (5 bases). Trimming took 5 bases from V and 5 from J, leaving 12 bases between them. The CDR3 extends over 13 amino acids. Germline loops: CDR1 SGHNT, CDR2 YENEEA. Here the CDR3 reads CASSPGMGETQYF. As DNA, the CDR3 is TGTGCCAGCAGCCCAGGGATGGGGGAGACCCAGTACTTC.

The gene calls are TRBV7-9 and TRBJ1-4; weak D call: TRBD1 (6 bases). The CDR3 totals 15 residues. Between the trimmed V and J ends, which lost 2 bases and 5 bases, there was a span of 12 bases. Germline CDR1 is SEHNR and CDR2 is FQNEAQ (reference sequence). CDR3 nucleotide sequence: TGTGCCAGCAGCTTACCGGGGGGCGTCAATGAAAAACTGTTTTTT. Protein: CASSLPGGVNEKLFF. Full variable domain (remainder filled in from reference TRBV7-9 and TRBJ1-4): DTGVSQNPRHKITKRGQNVTFRCDPISEHNRLYWYRQTLGQGPEFLTYFQNEAQLEKSRLLSDRFSAERPKGSFSTLEIQRTEQGDSAMYLCASSLPGGVNEKLFFGSGTQLSVL.

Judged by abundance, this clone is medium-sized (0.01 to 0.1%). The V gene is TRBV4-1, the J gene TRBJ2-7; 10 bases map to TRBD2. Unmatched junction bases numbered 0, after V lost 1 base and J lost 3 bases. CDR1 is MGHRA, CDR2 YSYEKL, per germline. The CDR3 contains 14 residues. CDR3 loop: CASSQGLAGYEQYV. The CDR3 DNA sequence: TGCGCCAGCAGCCAAGGACTAGCGGGCTACGAGCAGTACGTC.

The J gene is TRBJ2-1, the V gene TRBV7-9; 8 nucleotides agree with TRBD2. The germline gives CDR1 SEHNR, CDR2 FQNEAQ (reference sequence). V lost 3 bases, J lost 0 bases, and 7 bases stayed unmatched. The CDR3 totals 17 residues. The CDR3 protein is CASSLDIAGLSYNEQFF. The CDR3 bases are TGTGCCAGCAGCTTGGACATAGCGGGACTCTCCTACAATGAGCAGTTCTTC.

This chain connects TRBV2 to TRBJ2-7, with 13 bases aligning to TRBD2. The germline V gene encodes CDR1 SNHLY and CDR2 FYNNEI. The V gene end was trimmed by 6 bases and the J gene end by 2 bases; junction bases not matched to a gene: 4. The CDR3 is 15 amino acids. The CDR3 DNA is TGTGCCAGCAGCCGAGGGACTAGCGGGGCCTACGAGCAGTACGTC. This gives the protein CASSRGTSGAYEQYV.

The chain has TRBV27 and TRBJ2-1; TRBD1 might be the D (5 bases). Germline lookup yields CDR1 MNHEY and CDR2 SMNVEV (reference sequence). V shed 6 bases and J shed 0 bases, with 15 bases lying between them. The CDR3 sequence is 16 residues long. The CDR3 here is CASSPFGASSYNEQFF. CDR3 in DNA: TGTGCCAGCAGCCCCTTTGGGGCGAGCTCCTACAATGAGCAGTTCTTC.

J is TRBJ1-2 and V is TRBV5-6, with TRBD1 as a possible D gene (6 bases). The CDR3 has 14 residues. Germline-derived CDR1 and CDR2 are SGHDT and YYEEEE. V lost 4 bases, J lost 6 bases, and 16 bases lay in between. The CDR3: CASSIPGVQDGYTF. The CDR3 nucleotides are TGTGCCAGCAGCATACCAGGGGTCCAGGATGGCTACACCTTC.

The CDR3 loop is CAISETGGTEAFF. The CDR3 bases are TGTGCCATCAGTGAGACAGGGGGCACTGAAGCTTTCTTT. This chain uses TRBV10-3 with TRBJ1-1, with 8 positions matching TRBD1. J gave up 4 bases and V 2 bases, and 0 bases lay outside the gene matches. The germline V gene has CDR1 ENHRY and CDR2 SYGVKD. The CDR3 has 13 amino acids.

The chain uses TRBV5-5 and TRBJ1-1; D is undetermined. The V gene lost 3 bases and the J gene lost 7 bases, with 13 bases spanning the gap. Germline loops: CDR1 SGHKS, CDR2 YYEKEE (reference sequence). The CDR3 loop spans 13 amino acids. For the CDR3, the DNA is TGTGCCAGCAGCTCCTCACAGATCGGTGAAGCTTTCTTT. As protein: CASSSSQIGEAFF.

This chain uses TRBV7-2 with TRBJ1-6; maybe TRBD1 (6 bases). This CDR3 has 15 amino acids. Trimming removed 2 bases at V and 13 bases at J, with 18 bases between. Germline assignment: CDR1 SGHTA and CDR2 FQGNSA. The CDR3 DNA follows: TGTGCCAGCAGCTTACCCGGACAGCTCTATAATCCCCTCCACTTT. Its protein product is CASSLPGQLYNPLHF.

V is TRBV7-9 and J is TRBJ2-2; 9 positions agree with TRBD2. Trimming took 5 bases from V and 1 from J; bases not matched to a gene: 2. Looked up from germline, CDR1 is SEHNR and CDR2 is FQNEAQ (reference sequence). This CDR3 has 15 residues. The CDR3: CASSRLAVNTGELFF. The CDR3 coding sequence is TGTGCCAGCAGCCGACTAGCGGTGAACACCGGGGAGCTGTTTTTT.